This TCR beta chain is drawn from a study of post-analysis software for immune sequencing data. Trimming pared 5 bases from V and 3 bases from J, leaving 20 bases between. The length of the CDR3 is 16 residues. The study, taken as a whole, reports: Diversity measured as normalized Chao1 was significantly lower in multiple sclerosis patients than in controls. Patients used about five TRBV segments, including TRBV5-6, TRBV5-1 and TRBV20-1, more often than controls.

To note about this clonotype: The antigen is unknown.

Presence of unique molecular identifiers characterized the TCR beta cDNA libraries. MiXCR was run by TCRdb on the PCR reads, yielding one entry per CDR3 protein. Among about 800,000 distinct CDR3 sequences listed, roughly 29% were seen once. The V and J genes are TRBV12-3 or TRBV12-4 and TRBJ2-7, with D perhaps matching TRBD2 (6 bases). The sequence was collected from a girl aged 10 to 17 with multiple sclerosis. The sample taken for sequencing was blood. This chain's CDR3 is CASSPSGFAGFYEQYF. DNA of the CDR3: TGTGCCAGCAGTCCCTCGGGGTTCGCGGGATTCTACGAGCAGTACTTC.